The 9 T cell receptor beta chains below were found in one sample sequenced in a study of spatial heterogeneity in lung cancer. From the 5' RACE reads, TCRdb called clonotypes with MiXCR, one entry per CDR3 protein. Of some 110,000 distinct CDR3 sequences in the sample, roughly an eighth are singletons; the top ten hold around 17%. Time point given: blood at routine non-recurrence follow-up after resection. Whole RNA came from tumor, nontumor lung or frozen PBMC and was sequenced without being sorted. This sample comprised PBMCs, obtained at follow-up. All receptors derive from a male donor with early-stage non-small cell lung cancer.

This clonotype was observed a few times. This chain joins TRBV7-2 and TRBJ1-5; maybe TRBD1 (6 bases). Germline CDR1 SGHTA, CDR2 FQGNSA. CDR3 size: 16 residues. The V and J ends lost 2 bases and 3 bases respectively, with 14 bases between them. In DNA, the CDR3 is TGTGCCAGCAGCTTAAATCCACAGGGTAACAATCAGCCCCAGCATTTT. Its protein is CASSLNPQGNNQPQHF.

This clonotype was counted many times. The chain joins TRBV23-1 to TRBJ2-4; D is unclear. TRBV23-1 is an ORF; its function is uncertain. The CDR3 has 11 residues. V was pared by 6 bases and J by 6 bases, with 6 bases between. CDR3 sequence: CASRSGNIQYF. Written as DNA, the CDR3 is TGCGCCAGCAGATCAGGAAACATTCAGTACTTC.

The count of this clonotype is one. The J gene is TRBJ2-3, the V gene TRBV11-1; 8 nucleotides align to TRBD2. CDR3 size: 15 residues. From germline, CDR1 is SGHAT and CDR2 FQDESV (reference sequence). Losses at the gene ends were 5 bases for V and 6 bases for J; bases not matched to a gene: 10. CDR3 sequence reads: CASSRTGGAPDTQYF. The CDR3 DNA reads as TGTGCCAGCAGCCGCACGGGGGGGGCCCCCGATACGCAGTATTTT.

The genes are TRBV20-1 and TRBJ2-5; D tentatively fits TRBD1 or TRBD2 (5 bases each). Germline assignment: CDR1 DFQATT and CDR2 SNEGSKA (reference sequence). V lost 5 bases, J lost 4 bases, and 14 bases lay in between. The CDR3 runs 13 residues. The CDR3 DNA is TGCAGTGCTTTCCCGGGACCGAGAGAGACCCAGTACTTC. Translation: CSAFPGPRETQYF.

This clonotype was found a few times. This sequence joins TRBV20-1 and TRBJ2-1; D gene unclear. CDR3 length: 11 residues. Trimming took off 0 bases at V and 9 bases at J, with 6 bases between the two ends. The germline gives CDR1 DFQATT, CDR2 SNEGSKA (reference sequence). CDR3 region: CSARDPPEQFF. For the CDR3, the DNA is TGCAGTGCTAGAGATCCGCCTGAGCAGTTCTTC.

This clonotype has just a few counts. This sequence joins TRBV18 and TRBJ2-5; TRBD2 matches at 8 bases. Germline V gene sequence: CDR1 KGHSH, CDR2 LQKENI. Trimming cost V 3 bases and J 5 bases; bases outside gene matches: 5. This CDR3 is built from 14 residues. The CDR3 spells CASSPKRGLETQYF. Written as DNA, the CDR3 is TGTGCCAGCTCACCGAAGCGGGGGTTGGAGACCCAGTACTTC.

This clonotype was counted ten times or more. The chain carries TRBV27 and TRBJ1-5, with TRBD1 matching over 9 bases. The CDR3 spans 17 residues. Germline V gives CDR1 MNHEY, CDR2 SMNVEV (reference sequence). V dropped 5 bases and J dropped 4; count of bases not matched to a gene: 12. The CDR3 protein is CASSPQSTGGFNQPQHF. The CDR3 DNA is TGTGCCAGCAGTCCGCAAAGTACAGGGGGCTTTAATCAGCCCCAGCATTTT.

This clonotype was seen ten or more times. The CDR3 loop is CSVDRSTNTEAFF. CDR3 DNA: TGCAGCGTTGATAGGAGCACGAACACTGAAGCTTTCTTT. The chain joins TRBV29-1 to TRBJ1-1; D is ambiguous. CDR1 and CDR2 (germline): SQVTM, ANQGSEA. Trimming removed 3 bases at V and 1 base at J, with 9 bases between. CDR3 length: 13 residues. The full variable domain, rest sourced from reference TRBV29-1 and TRBJ1-1, is SAVISQKPSRDICQRGTSLTIQCQVDSQVTMMFWYRQQPGQSLTLIATANQGSEATYESGFVIDKFPISRPNLTFSTLTVSNMSPEDSSIYLCSVDRSTNTEAFFGQGTRLTVV.

This clonotype came up many times. The rearrangement links TRBV5-4 to TRBJ2-1; 11 nucleotides match TRBD2. The junction had 3 bases not matched to a gene; V was cut back by 0 bases and J by 4 bases. The CDR3 totals 16 residues. CDR1 is SGHNT, CDR2 YYREEE, per germline (reference sequence). CDR3 loop: CASSLGLAGGYNEQFF. CDR3 in DNA: TGTGCCAGCAGCTTGGGTCTAGCGGGGGGTTACAATGAGCAGTTCTTC.